These 5 T cell receptor beta chains came from one sample sequenced in a study of shared clonotypes between healthy human individuals. Data came from immunoSEQ multiplex PCR; TCRdb stores just in-frame clones and leaves some out. This table holds about 700,000 clones, roughly 70% found once. The sequenced material came from memory CD4+ T cells sorted from blood. Subset denoted: CD45RA-negative fraction. These TCRs come from a woman aged 25-40 years in good health.

This clone came up many times. The chain recombines TRBV7-9 with TRBJ1-4; a weak D match, TRBD1 (5 bases). V lost 0 bases to trimming and J lost 7 bases, with 18 bases between them. CDR1 is SEHNR, CDR2 FQNEAQ, per germline (reference sequence). There are 17 residues in the CDR3. The CDR3 bases are TGTGCCAGCAGCTTAGCGTTACAGGTGGGTATCGGTGAAAAACTGTTTTTT. Its protein product is CASSLALQVGIGEKLFF.

This clone was recorded a few times. The J gene is TRBJ1-2, the V gene TRBV28, with D maybe TRBD1 (5 bases). The germline CDR1 and CDR2 sequences are MDHEN and SYDVKM. CDR3 length: 13 amino acids. Trimming took 8 bases from V and 7 from J, leaving 17 bases between them. The CDR3 loop is CASGRDRVSGYTF. CDR3 sequence (DNA): TGTGCCAGCGGGAGGGACCGGGTCTCTGGCTACACCTTC.

The chain carries TRBV29-1 and TRBJ1-1, with D maybe TRBD1 (5 bases). Germline CDR1 SQVTM, CDR2 ANQGSEA. Trimming left V 5 bases short and J 0 bases short, with 13 bases between. The CDR3 runs 14 residues. The CDR3 reads CSVPPGLMNTEAFF. As DNA, the CDR3 is TGCAGCGTTCCTCCGGGACTGATGAACACTGAAGCTTTCTTT.

This chain connects TRBV27 to TRBJ2-3; TRBD1 matches at 7 bases. Per the germline V gene, CDR1 is MNHEY and CDR2 is SMNVEV (reference sequence). This CDR3 is built from 14 residues. Trimming removed 5 bases from V and 4 bases from J; junction bases left unmatched: 6. CDR3 coding DNA: TGTGCCAGCAGTCTAACAGGGGCCTCAGATACGCAGTATTTT. It codes for CASSLTGASDTQYF.

This clone occurred once. This chain connects TRBV6-6 to TRBJ2-5; 9 nucleotides align to TRBD2. V dropped 2 bases and J dropped 5; count of bases not matched to a gene: 6. Germline loops: CDR1 MNHNY, CDR2 SVGAGI (reference sequence). The CDR3 extends over 15 amino acids. CDR3 sequence: CASSYRGTSSETQYF. The DNA of the CDR3 is TGTGCCAGCAGTTACAGGGGGACTAGCTCGGAGACCCAGTACTTC.